This TCR beta chain is from a study of T cells after yellow fever vaccination. The CDR3 runs 13 residues. CDR1 is MNHEY, CDR2 SVGEGT, per germline. V lost 4 bases, J lost 5 bases, and 9 bases lay in between. This clonotype was recorded many times. TCRdb redid the calling of the 5' RACE reads with MiXCR, one entry per CDR3 protein. Among about 320,000 distinct CDR3 sequences listed, around 4.4% were seen once. This clonotype was sampled from a young man who received the YFV17D yellow fever vaccine. Here the sequenced sample was PBMCs, taken 15 days after the yellow fever booster vaccination. The genes are TRBV6-2 or TRBV6-3 and TRBJ2-1, with D uncertain. The CDR3 coding sequence is TGTGCCAGCAGTTCTGGCTGGAACAATGAGCAGTTCTTC. Its protein product is CASSSGWNNEQFF.